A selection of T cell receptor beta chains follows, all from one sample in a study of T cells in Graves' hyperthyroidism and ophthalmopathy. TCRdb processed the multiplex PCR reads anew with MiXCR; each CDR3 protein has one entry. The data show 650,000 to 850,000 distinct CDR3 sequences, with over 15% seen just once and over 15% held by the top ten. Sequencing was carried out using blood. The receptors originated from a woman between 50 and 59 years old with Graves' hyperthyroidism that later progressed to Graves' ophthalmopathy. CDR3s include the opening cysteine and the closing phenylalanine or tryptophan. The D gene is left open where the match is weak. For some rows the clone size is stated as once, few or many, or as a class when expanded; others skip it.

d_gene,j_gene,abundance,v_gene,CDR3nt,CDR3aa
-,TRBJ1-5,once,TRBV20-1,TGCAGTGACCACGAAGGCTCCGGCGGCAATCAGCCCCAGCATTTT,CSDHEGSGGNQPQHF
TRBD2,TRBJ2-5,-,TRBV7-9,TGTGCCAGCAGCTTAGGGCTAGCGGGGGGATACCAAGAGACCCAGTACTTC,CASSLGLAGGYQETQYF
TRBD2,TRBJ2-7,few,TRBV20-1,TGCAGTGGGTCCCCTTCGCGGGGGGGCTTCGAGCAGTACTTC,CSGSPSRGGFEQYF
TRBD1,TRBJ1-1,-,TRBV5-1,TGCGCCAGCAGCATCCTTTCTACAGGGGCGGGGAACACTGAAGCTTTCTTT,CASSILSTGAGNTEAFF
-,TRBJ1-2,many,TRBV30,TGTGCCTGGAGTATAAGCTATGGCTACACCTTC,CAWSISYGYTF
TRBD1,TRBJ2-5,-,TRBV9,TGTGCCAGCAGCGATCGACAGGGGCCCCAAGAGACCCAGTACTTC,CASSDRQGPQETQYF
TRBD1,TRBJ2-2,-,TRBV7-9,TGTGCCAGCAGCTCATCCGGGACAGGGATCACGAACACCGGGGAGCTGTTTTTT,CASSSSGTGITNTGELFF
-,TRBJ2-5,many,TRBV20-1,TGCAGTGCTAGCGTCCCCTCAGTAGGACAAGAGACCCAGTACTTC,CSASVPSVGQETQYF
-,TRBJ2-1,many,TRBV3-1,TGTGCCAGCAGCCAAGATGGGGGGCTTTACAATGAGCAGTTCTTC,CASSQDGGLYNEQFF
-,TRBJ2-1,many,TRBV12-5,TGTGCTAGTGGCCCCGGGTGGGGGGTCTCACATGAGCAGTTCTTC,CASGPGWGVSHEQFF
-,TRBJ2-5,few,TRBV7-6,TGTGCCAGCAGCTTAAGGCAGCTGCAAGAGACCCAGTACTTC,CASSLRQLQETQYF
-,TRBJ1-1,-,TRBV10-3,TGTGCCATCAGTGAAAACATCCTGGCCGTGAACACTGAAGCTTTCTTT,CAISENILAVNTEAFF
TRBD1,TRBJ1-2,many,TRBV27,TGTGCCAGCAGTTCCATTCGGGACAGGGTGAACTATGGCTACACCTTC,CASSSIRDRVNYGYTF
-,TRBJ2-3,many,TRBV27,TGTGCCAGCGGGGGTAGGGAAACCGTCCTTACGCAGTATTTT,CASGGRETVLTQYF
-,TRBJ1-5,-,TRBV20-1,TGCAGTGCACCTGTGCGAGGGGTCAATCAGCCCCAGCATTTT,CSAPVRGVNQPQHF
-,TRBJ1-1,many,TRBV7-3,TGTGCCAGCAGCTTAACGCCCACCATGAACACTGAAGCTTTCTTT,CASSLTPTMNTEAFF
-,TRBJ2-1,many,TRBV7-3,TGTGCCAGCAGCGCCCAACCAGGCGATGAGCAGTTCTTC,CASSAQPGDEQFF
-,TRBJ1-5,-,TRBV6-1,TGTGCCAGCAGCGAGACGGCGACGGGATTCAATCAGCCCCAGCATTTT,CASSETATGFNQPQHF
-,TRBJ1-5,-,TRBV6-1,TGTGCCAGCAGTAGTATTTGGTCTAGCAATCAGCCCCAGCATTTT,CASSSIWSSNQPQHF
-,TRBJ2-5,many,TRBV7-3,TGTGCCAGCAGCCCGACAGGCGTGACCCAAGAGACCCAGTACTTC,CASSPTGVTQETQYF
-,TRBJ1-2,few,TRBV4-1,TGCGCCAGCACCCTGGTTGTCGGGACGGCTAACTATGGCTACACCTTC,CASTLVVGTANYGYTF
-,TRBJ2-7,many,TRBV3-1,TGTGCCAGCAGCCAAGATCAAGGACTTGGGGACGAGCAGTACTTC,CASSQDQGLGDEQYF
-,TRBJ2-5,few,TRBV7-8,TGTGCCAGCAGCAACACCCTACAGGGTCTGGAGACCCAGTACTTC,CASSNTLQGLETQYF
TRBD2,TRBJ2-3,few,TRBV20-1,TGCAGTGCAGGGAGCGGGGGCTCGCCAGATACGCAGTATTTT,CSAGSGGSPDTQYF
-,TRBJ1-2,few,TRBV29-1,TGCAGCGTTGAAGGGCGCATGGCAGGGAGACGAACTAACTATGGCTACACCTTC,CSVEGRMAGRRTNYGYTF
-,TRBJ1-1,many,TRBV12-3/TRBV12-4,TGTGCCAGCAGTTTTCAGGGCGGGCCTGAAGCTTTCTTT,CASSFQGGPEAFF
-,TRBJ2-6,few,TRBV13,TGTGCCAGCAGCTCGGCCATGGGGGTTCCGAGCTCTGGGGCCAACGTCCTGACTTTC,CASSSAMGVPSSGANVLTF
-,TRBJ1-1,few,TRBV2,TGTGCCAGCAGGGCCGGGCGGGCGGGCACTGAAGCTTTCTTT,CASRAGRAGTEAFF
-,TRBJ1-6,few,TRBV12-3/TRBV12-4,TGTGCCAGCAGTTTAGAAACGGGATCACCCCTCCACTTT,CASSLETGSPLHF
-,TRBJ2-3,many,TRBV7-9,TGTGCCAGCAATAAGGAGGGAGGAAGTCCGGATACGCAGTATTTT,CASNKEGGSPDTQYF
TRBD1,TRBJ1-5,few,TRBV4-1,TGCGCCAGCAGCCCGGGGACAGAGAATCAGCCCCAGCATTTT,CASSPGTENQPQHF